Shown below are 10 T cell receptor beta chains from a single sample sequenced in a study of identical twins. Each CDR3 protein is one row after TCRdb ran MiXCR on the 5' RACE reads. The repertoire holds about 280,000 distinct CDR3 sequences, with about 8.1% as singletons. These data also featured in a second study, about yellow fever vaccine responses in identical twins.

Sequenced: memory (CD45RO+) T cells sorted from blood. These receptors all come from a woman younger than 30 in good health.

The sample holds one count of this clonotype. In DNA form, the CDR3 reads TGCGCCAGCAGCGGTACAGGTGATTACAGCACAGATACGCAGTATTTT. Protein product: CASSGTGDYSTDTQYF. The chain couples TRBV5-1 to TRBJ2-3; D possibly corresponds to TRBD1 (5 bases). CDR1 is SGHRS, CDR2 YFSETQ, per germline. This CDR3 region has 16 residues. V was shortened by 4 bases and J by 0 bases, with 15 bases between the two germline ends.

This clonotype was observed many times. The chain has TRBV6-2 or TRBV6-3 and TRBJ2-7; D remains ambiguous. This CDR3 spans 15 amino acids. Germline V lookup: CDR1 MNHEY, CDR2 SVGEGT. Trimming stripped 6 bases from V and 2 bases from J, with 17 bases between. CDR3 loop: CASRRDRHPTYEQYV. The CDR3 DNA is TGTGCCAGCAGAAGAGACCGGCACCCAACCTACGAGCAGTACGTC.

This chain uses TRBV11-2 with TRBJ2-7, with 8 bases aligning to TRBD2. V gave up 7 bases and J gave up 4 bases; unmatched junction bases: 12. The CDR3 is made up of 15 amino acids. From germline, CDR1 is SGHAT and CDR2 FQNNGV. The CDR3 protein is CASTTQAGGQYEQYF. The CDR3 coding sequence is TGTGCCAGCACCACGCAGGCGGGAGGCCAATACGAGCAGTACTTC.

This clonotype was seen only a few times. The CDR3 DNA sequence: TGTGCCAGCAGCTTTGGGACAGGGCGGGAGACCCAGTACTTC. It is translated as CASSFGTGRETQYF. V is TRBV5-4 and J is TRBJ2-5, with TRBD1 identical over 9 bases. The CDR3 is 14 residues long. CDR1 and CDR2 (germline): SGHNT, YYREEE (reference sequence). V lost 2 bases, J lost 5 bases, and 4 bases stayed unmatched.

V gene TRBV5-1 combines with J gene TRBJ2-1, with 9 bases aligning to TRBD2. From germline, CDR1 is SGHRS and CDR2 YFSETQ. The CDR3 contains 15 residues. The J segment lost 10 bases and the V segment lost 6 bases, leaving 14 bases of the junction unmatched. CDR3 amino acids: CASTLTSGSFREQFF. In DNA, the CDR3 is TGCGCCAGCACCTTAACTAGCGGGTCCTTCAGGGAGCAGTTCTTC. Combining the CDR3 with reference TRBV5-1 and TRBJ2-1 gives the whole variable domain KAGVTQTPRYLIKTRGQQVTLSCSPISGHRSVSWYQQTPGQGLQFLFEYFSETQRNKGNFPGRFSGRQFSNSRSEMNVSTLELGDSALYLCASTLTSGSFREQFFGPGTRLTVL.

This chain uses TRBV6-1 with TRBJ2-1; TRBD2 agrees at 7 bases. Losses at the gene ends were 5 bases for V and 4 bases for J; bases not matched to a gene: 8. The CDR3 is 15 residues long. The germline CDR1 and CDR2 sequences are MNHNS and SASEGT. For the CDR3, the DNA is TGTGCCAGCAGTCGGACACCGGGGGGTTACAATGAGCAGTTCTTC. Its protein product is CASSRTPGGYNEQFF.

Written as DNA, the CDR3 is TGTGCCAGCAGTTTAGATGCAGGGGGCCGCGGCGGGGAGCTGTTTTTT. This codes for CASSLDAGGRGGELFF. The chain recombines TRBV12-3 or TRBV12-4 with TRBJ2-2, with 8 bases lining up with TRBD1. The CDR3 covers 16 residues. Trimming at V came to 1 base and at J to 7 bases, leaving 8 bases not matched to a gene.

The chain uses TRBV6-4 and TRBJ2-2; D uncertain. Trimming removed 4 bases from V and 6 bases from J, with 12 bases in between. Germline V gives CDR1 MRHNA, CDR2 SNTAGT. This CDR3 spans 14 amino acids. This CDR3 is CASSARASAGELFF. As DNA, the CDR3 is TGTGCCAGCAGTGCCCGGGCCTCAGCCGGGGAGCTGTTTTTT.

V is TRBV7-2 and J is TRBJ1-1; possible D gene TRBD1, 6 bases. The CDR3 has 13 residues. V gave up 7 bases and J gave up 7 bases, with 16 bases separating them. The V gene's germline CDR1 is SGHTA and CDR2 FQGNSA. DNA of the CDR3: TGTGCCAGCACCCAGCTTGGGGGGCGTGAAGCTTTCTTT. It specifies CASTQLGGREAFF.

In its sample, this clonotype was seen many times. The chain recombines TRBV5-1 with TRBJ2-2, with TRBD2 matching over 13 bases. Germline loops: CDR1 SGHRS, CDR2 YFSETQ. The CDR3 contains 18 residues. Unmatched junction bases numbered 11, after V lost 4 bases and J lost 5 bases. The CDR3, as DNA: TGCGCCAGCAGCCAAAAACTAGCGGGGGGGCCTCGGACCGGGGAGCTGTTTTTT. Protein: CASSQKLAGGPRTGELFF.